Described below is a single TCR beta chain sequence and its context. The data were produced by immunoSEQ multiplex PCR, yet TCRdb's version contains in-frame clones alone and is incomplete. The sample includes about 290,000 clones, around nine tenths of them seen just once. The data were obtained in a study of blood T cell repertoires in COVID-19. The germline V and J ends were trimmed by 1 base and 0 bases, with 12 bases remaining between them. Germline CDR1 MGHRA, CDR2 YSYEKL. There are 16 residues in the CDR3. The V and J genes are TRBV4-1 and TRBJ1-1, with TRBD1 as a possible D gene (6 bases). This clonotype originated in a woman younger than 45 with COVID-19, enrolled during active disease. Sequencing was done on a sample of peripheral blood. CDR3 loop: CASSQGDRPMNTEAFF. The CDR3 DNA reads TGCGCCAGCAGCCAAGGAGACAGGCCTATGAACACTGAAGCTTTCTTT.